The 27 T cell receptor beta chains listed next were all sequenced from one sample in a study of T-cell memory formation after mild COVID-19. A single record per CDR3 protein comes from TCRdb applying MiXCR to the 5' RACE reads. The table records around 340,000 distinct CDR3 sequences, around 20% of them present only once. The sample was PBMCs or a T cell subset sorted from them (not recorded which). The source of these receptors is an adult woman who had mild COVID-19 (a few samples of this study predate the infection). Cell type and time point are not known.

This clonotype showed up many times. The chain is built from TRBV4-1 and TRBJ2-3, with 12 bases lining up with TRBD2. The ends lost 3 bases at V and 4 bases at J; junction bases unmatched: 8. Germline V gene data show CDR1 as MGHRA and CDR2 as YSYEKL. The CDR3 consists of 17 residues. The DNA of the CDR3 is TGCGCCAGCAGCCAGGAGACTAGCGGGGGAACCCCAGATACGCAGTATTTT. Translating it yields CASSQETSGGTPDTQYF.

In this sample, this clonotype turned up a few times. This sequence joins TRBV2 and TRBJ2-1, with 8 bases that match TRBD1. The ends lost 1 base at V and 7 bases at J; junction bases unmatched: 3. Germline V CDR1 and CDR2: SNHLY, FYNNEI. The CDR3 loop spans 14 amino acids. The chain's CDR3 is CASSEGQGWNEQFF. DNA for the CDR3: TGTGCCAGCAGTGAAGGACAGGGGTGGAATGAGCAGTTCTTC.

This clonotype has just a few counts. This CDR3 reads CAISPLGPGGGNEQFF. CDR3 DNA: TGTGCCATCAGTCCACTCGGGCCCGGTGGAGGGAATGAGCAGTTCTTC. The chain joins TRBV10-3 to TRBJ2-1; tentative D call: TRBD2 (6 bases). The V gene lost 5 bases and the J gene lost 7 bases, with 21 bases spanning the gap. CDR1 and CDR2 (germline): ENHRY, SYGVKD. The CDR3 has 16 amino acids.

This clonotype was detected only a few times. The V and J genes are TRBV6-1 and TRBJ2-3; D possibly uses TRBD1 or TRBD2 (6 bases each). Germline V lookup: CDR1 MNHNS, CDR2 SASEGT. The CDR3 contains 13 residues. V shed 4 bases and J shed 11 bases, with 16 bases lying between them. CDR3 DNA sequence: TGTGCCAGCAGTGGAGGAACGGGGGCAATGCAGTATTTT. Protein: CASSGGTGAMQYF.

The chain couples TRBV3-1 to TRBJ1-5; D might be TRBD1 (5 bases). Germline lookup yields CDR1 LGHDT and CDR2 YNNKEL (reference sequence). The germline V and J ends were trimmed by 3 bases and 9 bases, with 18 bases remaining between them. CDR3 size: 15 residues. In nucleotides, the CDR3 is TGTGCCAGCAGCCAGGACACGGGCTCGACGTTGCCCCAGCATTTT. This encodes CASSQDTGSTLPQHF. Combining the CDR3 with reference TRBV3-1 and TRBJ1-5 gives the whole variable domain DTAVSQTPKYLVTQMGNDKSIKCEQNLGHDTMYWYKQDSKKFLKIMFSYNNKELIINETVPNRFSPKSPDKAHLNLHINSLELGDSAVYFCASSQDTGSTLPQHFGDGTRLSIL.

The chain joins TRBV12-3 or TRBV12-4 to TRBJ2-2; TRBD2 agrees at 8 bases. The CDR3 loop spans 17 amino acids. V lost 7 bases, J lost 0 bases, and 10 bases stayed unmatched. The CDR3 DNA is TGTGCCAGCACCACGCTTCCAGCGGGGGCGAACACCGGGGAGCTGTTTTTT. This encodes CASTTLPAGANTGELFF.

This chain connects TRBV6-5 to TRBJ1-2, with TRBD1 matching 9 bases. Unmatched junction bases numbered 7, after V lost 6 bases and J lost 8 bases. The CDR3 runs to 13 residues. The germline CDR1 and CDR2 sequences are MNHEY and SVGAGI. The CDR3 nucleotides are TGTGCCAGCAGGGAAACGGGGACAGGGGGCTACACCTTC. It yields the protein CASRETGTGGYTF.

This chain connects TRBV4-1 to TRBJ1-2; D may be TRBD1 (5 bases). The V end lost 3 bases, the J end lost 2 bases, and 13 bases lay between the germline ends. This CDR3 region has 15 residues. Germline V gives CDR1 MGHRA, CDR2 YSYEKL. This chain's CDR3 is CASSQEGRMNYGYTF. CDR3 nucleotide sequence: TGCGCCAGCAGCCAGGAGGGGCGTATGAACTATGGCTACACCTTC.

This clonotype has more than one count but fewer than ten. The rearrangement links TRBV24-1 to TRBJ2-3; 9 bases align to TRBD2. CDR1 and CDR2 (germline): KGHDR, SFDVKD. This CDR3 spans 16 amino acids. V was pared by 2 bases and J by 3 bases, with 5 bases of the junction left unmatched. DNA for the CDR3: TGTGCCACCAGTGATTATGCGGGAGGGCGTACAGATACGCAGTATTTT. Translated: CATSDYAGGRTDTQYF.

This clonotype was counted between two and nine times. The chain uses TRBV2 and TRBJ2-3; the match to TRBD2 covers 7 bases. The germline CDR1 and CDR2 sequences are SNHLY and FYNNEI. With V trimmed by 0 bases and J by 0 bases, 12 bases remained unmatched. The CDR3 is 19 residues long. The CDR3 DNA reads TGTGCCAGCAGTGAAGCGAGTGGGTCTAGCGGAACTAGCACAGATACGCAGTATTTT. Protein product: CASSEASGSSGTSTDTQYF.

The gene calls are TRBV4-1 and TRBJ1-1; D is unresolved. Trimming left V 0 bases short and J 8 bases short, with 7 bases between. CDR3 length equals 12 residues. The germline V gene encodes CDR1 MGHRA and CDR2 YSYEKL. The CDR3 spells CASSQDLAEAFF. The CDR3 nucleotides read TGCGCCAGCAGCCAAGATTTAGCGGAAGCTTTCTTT.

This clonotype was found once. V and J are TRBV20-1 and TRBJ2-7; TRBD1 aligns across 9 bases. The CDR3 contains 14 residues. The V and J ends lost 6 bases and 0 bases, in that order; junction bases with no gene match: 6. CDR1 and CDR2 from the germline V gene are DFQATT and SNEGSKA (reference sequence). The CDR3 loop reads CSAWTGASSYEQYF. DNA for the CDR3: TGCAGTGCCTGGACAGGGGCTAGCTCCTACGAGCAGTACTTC.

V gene TRBV27 combines with J gene TRBJ1-2, with D unresolved. There are 15 residues in the CDR3. Germline V gene lookup returns CDR1 MNHEY and CDR2 SMNVEV (reference sequence). The V end lost 7 bases, the J end lost 0 bases, and 15 bases lay between the germline ends. CDR3 nucleotide sequence: TGTGCCAGCACCACACTAGGGAACTCTAACTATGGCTACACCTTC. This translates into CASTTLGNSNYGYTF.

The V and J genes are TRBV19 and TRBJ2-1; D is perhaps TRBD1 or TRBD2 (7 bases each). The CDR3 contains 16 residues. CDR1 and CDR2 from the germline V gene are LNHDA and SQIVND (reference sequence). V shed 4 bases and J shed 3 bases, with 16 bases lying between them. In DNA form, the CDR3 reads TGTGCCAGTAGTAGCTCAGGGGGGGGGTTCTACAATGAGCAGTTCTTC. Amino acid sequence: CASSSSGGGFYNEQFF.

The chain has TRBV11-2 and TRBJ1-1, with D possibly matching TRBD1 (6 bases). CDR1 is SGHAT, CDR2 FQNNGV, per germline. The CDR3 covers 15 residues. Between the trimmed V and J ends, which lost 5 bases and 0 bases, there was a span of 13 bases. CDR3 sequence reads: CASSPPGQLNTEAFF. The CDR3 nucleotides read TGTGCCAGCAGCCCACCAGGACAGCTGAACACTGAAGCTTTCTTT.

This clonotype has more than one count but fewer than ten. The chain carries TRBV6-5 and TRBJ1-4; 7 nucleotides align to TRBD1. Per the germline V gene, CDR1 is MNHEY and CDR2 is SVGAGI. J was trimmed by 3 bases and V by 4 bases; bases with no gene match: 5. The CDR3 is made up of 15 amino acids. The CDR3 DNA reads TGTGCCAGCAGTTTAACACAGGGGTCTAATGAAAAACTGTTTTTT. Amino acid sequence: CASSLTQGSNEKLFF.

In its sample, this clonotype was seen once. The rearrangement joins TRBV7-9 to TRBJ2-5; D is perhaps TRBD2 (6 bases). The CDR3 is made up of 16 amino acids. With 5 bases removed from V and 4 bases from J, the gap between germline ends came to 20 bases. CDR1 and CDR2 (germline): SEHNR, FQNEAQ (reference sequence). CDR3 in DNA: TGTGCCAGCAGCGCTACGACCCAGGGAGGCGCAGAGACCCAGTACTTC. Amino acid sequence: CASSATTQGGAETQYF.

V is TRBV7-9 and J is TRBJ1-1; D is perhaps TRBD1 (5 bases). With 4 bases removed from V and 0 bases from J, the gap between germline ends came to 12 bases. The V gene's germline CDR1 is SEHNR and CDR2 FQNEAQ (reference sequence). The CDR3 has 15 amino acids. The CDR3 here is CASSSALTVNTEAFF. As DNA, the CDR3 is TGTGCCAGCAGCTCAGCCCTGACAGTGAACACTGAAGCTTTCTTT.

This clonotype has only a few counts. This chain connects TRBV5-1 to TRBJ2-1, with a possible D match to TRBD2 (6 bases). This CDR3 has 15 amino acids. Germline lookup yields CDR1 SGHRS and CDR2 YFSETQ. V was cut by 0 bases and J by 7 bases, with 14 bases left in between. CDR3 nucleotides: TGCGCCAGCAGCTTGGGAGGCGGGGCGACGAATGAGCAGTTCTTC. It yields the protein CASSLGGGATNEQFF.

This clonotype was observed a single time. The chain uses TRBV27 and TRBJ2-7; no firm D call. V lost 8 bases to trimming and J lost 7 bases, with 18 bases between them. The germline CDR1 and CDR2 sequences are MNHEY and SMNVEV (reference sequence). The CDR3 consists of 13 residues. CDR3 DNA sequence: TGTGCCAGCGCCGTAACCAGCTTAGGGGAGCAGTACTTC. Translating gives CASAVTSLGEQYF.

This clonotype was counted a few times. The chain carries TRBV7-3 and TRBJ2-1, with a weak D call TRBD2 (6 bases). CDR1 is SGHTA and CDR2 is FQGTGA in the germline V gene. V was clipped by 5 bases and J by 6 bases, with 26 bases between them. The CDR3 runs to 18 residues. CDR3 nucleotides: TGTGCCAGCAGCCCCCTCCCGACTGTAGCGGAGGCTGCCAATGAGCAGTTCTTC. Protein: CASSPLPTVAEAANEQFF.

This clonotype was detected a few times. The chain employs TRBV24-1 and TRBJ2-6; maybe TRBD1 (5 bases). From germline, CDR1 is KGHDR and CDR2 SFDVKD. The CDR3 is 16 amino acids. V lost 5 bases to trimming and J lost 4 bases, with 14 bases between them. CDR3 bases: TGTGCCACCAGTGCCGCCGACAGCCCGGGGGCCAACGTCCTGACTTTC. Its protein is CATSAADSPGANVLTF.

This clonotype has a handful of counts. This chain joins TRBV4-3 and TRBJ2-1; TRBD2 matches 10 bases. Germline trimming cut 4 bases from V and 2 bases from J; bases unmatched to any gene: 14. The CDR3 is made up of 19 amino acids. Germline V gene sequence: CDR1 LGHNA, CDR2 YSLEER. CDR3 sequence: CASSPAPSIAGGAYNEQFF. Written as DNA, the CDR3 is TGCGCCAGCAGCCCTGCCCCCTCCATAGCGGGAGGCGCCTACAATGAGCAGTTCTTC.

This clonotype was seen a few times. The rearrangement links TRBV7-2 to TRBJ2-7; 12 positions agree with TRBD1. Trimming cost V 5 bases and J 0 bases; bases outside gene matches: 11. Germline loops: CDR1 SGHTA, CDR2 FQGNSA. The CDR3 extends over 18 amino acids. Here the CDR3 DNA reads TGTGCCAGCAGCCTCATCGGGACAGGGGGCGCCGGCTCCTACGAGCAGTACTTC. It specifies CASSLIGTGGAGSYEQYF.

This clonotype was observed at least ten times. The chain links TRBV2 to TRBJ2-5, with TRBD2 identical over 8 bases. After removal of 3 bases from V and 2 bases from J, the junction contained 17 bases not matched to a gene. Germline CDR1 reads SNHLY; CDR2 reads FYNNEI. The CDR3 length is 19 residues. The CDR3 coding sequence is TGTGCCAGCAGTGATGCTGGGGTGCGGTGGACTAGCTGGCAAGAGACCCAGTACTTC. It codes for CASSDAGVRWTSWQETQYF. The entire variable domain, with the rest obtained from reference TRBV2 and TRBJ2-5, is as follows: EPEVTQTPSHQVTQMGQEVILRCVPISNHLYFYWYRQILGQKVEFLVSFYNNEISEKSEIFDDQFSVERPDGSNFTLKIRSTKLEDSAMYFCASSDAGVRWTSWQETQYFGPGTRLLVL.

This clonotype occurred a few times. V and J are TRBV5-1 and TRBJ1-1; perhaps TRBD1 as D (5 bases). Germline CDR1 SGHRS, CDR2 YFSETQ. The CDR3 extends over 13 amino acids. V was shortened by 4 bases and J by 8 bases, with 15 bases between the two germline ends. The CDR3 sequence is CASSPDGGEEAFF. In DNA form, the CDR3 reads TGCGCCAGCAGCCCTGACGGGGGGGAGGAAGCTTTCTTT.

This clonotype has just a few counts. The chain couples TRBV30 to TRBJ1-2, with D unresolved. Germline assignment: CDR1 GTSNPN and CDR2 SVGIG (reference sequence). V lost 0 bases, J lost 2 bases, and 7 bases lay in between. This CDR3 spans 13 amino acids. This CDR3 is CAWSVDENYGYTF. The CDR3 DNA reads TGTGCCTGGAGTGTTGACGAGAACTATGGCTACACCTTC.